One sample yielded the 5 T cell receptor beta chains listed below, sequenced in a study of cytomegalovirus exposure and HLA in healthy donors. A multiplex PCR was run with 60 Vbeta primers and 13 Jbeta primers. Here immunoSEQ multiplex PCR was the method, and the copy in TCRdb shows in-frame clones only, minus some. The sample records around 100,000 clones, approximately 81% being singletons. The sequenced sample consisted of PBMCs. All receptors come from a woman aged 40-49 years in good health and CMV-seropositive.

V is TRBV28 and J is TRBJ2-7, with D tentatively TRBD1 (6 bases). CDR1 is MDHEN, CDR2 SYDVKM, per germline. The CDR3 is made up of 14 amino acids. V lost 6 bases and J 1 base, leaving 13 bases between the germline ends. The CDR3 sequence: CASRRQVGSYEQYF. The CDR3 nucleotides read TGTGCCAGCAGGCGACAGGTGGGATCCTACGAGCAGTACTTC.

The genes are TRBV6-5 and TRBJ1-4; D is ambiguous. The V end was cut by 10 bases, the J end by 0 bases, with 12 bases between. The CDR3 length is 14 residues. Germline V gene data show CDR1 as MNHEY and CDR2 as SVGAGI. The CDR3 loop is CATRSGATNEKLFF. CDR3 in DNA: TGTGCCACCAGGTCCGGGGCAACTAATGAAAAACTGTTTTTT.

For the CDR3, the DNA is TGTGCCAGCAGCCGAGGGGGCAGGGACACAGATACGCAGTATTTT. This gives the protein CASSRGGRDTDTQYF. This chain links TRBV7-6 with TRBJ2-3, with TRBD1 matching 7 bases. The CDR3 extends over 15 amino acids. J lost 2 bases, V lost 5 bases, and 7 bases had no gene match. CDR1 is SGHVS and CDR2 is FNYEAQ in the germline V gene.

This rearrangement joins TRBV10-2 to TRBJ2-1; no clear D. Germline lookup yields CDR1 WSHSY and CDR2 SAAADI. V was trimmed by 3 bases and J by 0 bases, leaving 9 bases between them. The CDR3 loop spans 15 amino acids. The CDR3: CASSDPKSSYNEQFF. Here the CDR3 DNA reads TGCGCCAGCAGTGATCCCAAGAGCTCCTACAATGAGCAGTTCTTC.

This clone appeared a few times. The chain couples TRBV7-9 to TRBJ2-3; TRBD1 matches 9 bases. Germline V gene data show CDR1 as SEHNR and CDR2 as FQNEAQ (reference sequence). CDR3 length: 15 amino acids. Unmatched junction bases numbered 9, after V lost 5 bases and J lost 6 bases. The CDR3 sequence is CASSAGQGEFDTQYF. The CDR3, as DNA: TGTGCCAGCAGCGCGGGACAGGGAGAGTTCGATACGCAGTATTTT.